This section outlines one T cell receptor beta chain sequence together with its context. Antigen specificity is unknown. This CDR3 region has 13 residues. The ends were cut back, 10 bases at V and 3 bases at J, with 16 bases in the middle. Germline assignment: CDR1 SGHVS and CDR2 FQNEAQ. The data are from a study of T-cell reconstitution after alpha-beta-depleted transplantation in children. Study observations and caveats: Several hundred expanded graft clones reportedly gave rise to the alpha-beta T cells present about two months after transplant. T cells produced anew were the main source of T-cell counts and diversity one year after transplant. Surviving thymic progenitors and recipient T cells were the source of high TCRbeta diversity at day 60 in some patients.

As it was prepared, the TCRbeta library received unique molecular identifiers. One entry per CDR3 protein results from TCRdb running MiXCR on the PCR reads. This table holds about 440,000 distinct CDR3 sequences, about 45% found once. The gene calls are TRBV7-8 and TRBJ2-7; D call uncertain. The material was PBMCs, obtained before TCRalphabeta/CD19-depleted stem cell transplant. The origin of this receptor is a girl under 10 years old with aplastic anemia, due to receive a stem cell transplant. CDR3 protein: CATLSGANYEQYF. The CDR3 DNA reads as TGTGCCACCTTATCGGGTGCCAACTACGAGCAGTACTTC. Full variable domain (outside the CDR3, taken from reference TRBV7-8 and TRBJ2-7): GAGVSQSPRYKVAKRGQDVALRCDPISGHVSLFWYQQALGQGPEFLTYFQNEAQLDKSGLPSDRFFAERPEGSVSTLKIQRTQQEDSAVYLCATLSGANYEQYFGPGTRLTVT.